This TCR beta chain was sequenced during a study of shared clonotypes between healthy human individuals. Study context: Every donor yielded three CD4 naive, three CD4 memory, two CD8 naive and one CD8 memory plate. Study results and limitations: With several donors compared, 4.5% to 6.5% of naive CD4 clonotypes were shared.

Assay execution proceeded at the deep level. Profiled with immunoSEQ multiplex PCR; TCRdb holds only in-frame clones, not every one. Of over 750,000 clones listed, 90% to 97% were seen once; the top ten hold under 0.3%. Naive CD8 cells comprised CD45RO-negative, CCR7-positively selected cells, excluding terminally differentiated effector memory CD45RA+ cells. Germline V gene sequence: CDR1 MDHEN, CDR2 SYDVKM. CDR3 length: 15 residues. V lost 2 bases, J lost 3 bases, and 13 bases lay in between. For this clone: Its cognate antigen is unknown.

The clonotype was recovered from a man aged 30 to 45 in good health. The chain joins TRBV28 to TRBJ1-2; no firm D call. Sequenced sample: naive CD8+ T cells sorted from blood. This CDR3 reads CASSLLTKGDYGYTF. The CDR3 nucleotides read TGTGCCAGCAGTTTACTTACGAAGGGCGACTATGGCTACACCTTC.